These 28 T cell receptor beta chains were sequenced from one sample in a study of T-cell reconstitution after alpha-beta-depleted transplantation in children. Molecular barcoding with unique molecular identifiers was used for the TCRbeta library. MiXCR, run by TCRdb on the PCR reads, gives a single entry per CDR3 protein. The sample lists around 340,000 distinct CDR3 sequences; 10% to 15% were seen once. Specimen: PBMCs, collected from the stem cell graft. The receptor source for this set is a human donor who donated a stem cell graft to a child with Fanconi anemia.

The rearrangement uses TRBV29-1 and TRBJ2-3; D remains ambiguous. Germline V lookup: CDR1 SQVTM, CDR2 ANQGSEA. This CDR3 is 12 amino acids long. V was pared by 6 bases and J by 4 bases, with 11 bases between. The CDR3 sequence is CSVYAPPDTQYF. CDR3 sequence (DNA): TGCAGCGTATACGCACCACCAGATACGCAGTATTTT.

This clonotype was seen ten or more times. This chain connects TRBV5-6 to TRBJ2-1; D is perhaps TRBD1 (5 bases). Germline CDR1 is SGHDT and CDR2 is YYEEEE. V was shortened by 0 bases and J by 4 bases, with 17 bases between the two germline ends. The CDR3 contains 17 residues. In DNA, the CDR3 is TGTGCCAGCAGCTTGGCCATAGGGGAAGGACAATACAATGAGCAGTTCTTC. This translates into CASSLAIGEGQYNEQFF. The entire variable domain, with the rest obtained from reference TRBV5-6 and TRBJ2-1, is as follows: DAGVTQSPTHLIKTRGQQVTLRCSPKSGHDTVSWYQQALGQGPQFIFQYYEEEERQRGNFPDRFSGHQFPNYSSELNVNALLLGDSALYLCASSLAIGEGQYNEQFFGPGTRLTVL.

Remarks on this clonotype: A much larger clone is a single base away; this may be a read error. The rearrangement joins TRBV15 to TRBJ1-5; unclear D gene. CDR1 and CDR2 (germline): LNHNV, YYDKDF (reference sequence). The CDR3 sequence is 15 residues long. The CDR3 sequence is CGTSSGLASNQPQHF. CDR3 sequence (DNA): TGTGGCACCAGCAGTGGGCTCGCGAGCAATCAGCCCCAGCATTTT.

The table lists this clonotype with many counts. The chain recombines TRBV29-1 with TRBJ1-1; D unclear. V was trimmed by 8 bases and J by 1 base, leaving 11 bases between them. This CDR3 is 12 amino acids long. Germline V gives CDR1 SQVTM, CDR2 ANQGSEA. CDR3 DNA: TGCAGCATCCGGGCGACGAACACTGAAGCTTTCTTT. Protein: CSIRATNTEAFF.

The table lists this clonotype with many counts. The chain has TRBV29-1 and TRBJ2-2, with 8 bases fitting TRBD1. Germline assignment: CDR1 SQVTM and CDR2 ANQGSEA. CDR3 length: 15 amino acids. V shed 6 bases and J 5 bases; nucleotides not matched to a gene: 11. CDR3 bases: TGCAGCGTCAAAGCCCCGGGACAGGAAACCGGGGAGCTGTTTTTT. The encoded protein is CSVKAPGQETGELFF.

The rearrangement links TRBV20-1 to TRBJ1-5; TRBD1 agrees at 10 bases. This CDR3 is built from 16 residues. V lost 1 base to trimming and J lost 1 base; unmatched junction nucleotides: 4. Germline CDR1 and CDR2: DFQATT and SNEGSKA (reference sequence). The CDR3: CSARGTGGDSNQPQHF. The CDR3 DNA follows: TGCAGTGCTAGAGGGACAGGGGGGGACAGCAATCAGCCCCAGCATTTT.

This clonotype occurred a few times. The chain recombines TRBV7-2 with TRBJ2-1, with D perhaps matching TRBD2 (6 bases). Germline CDR1 and CDR2: SGHTA and FQGNSA. V was clipped by 5 bases and J by 3 bases, with 11 bases between them. The CDR3 consists of 14 residues. The CDR3 protein is CASSETSNYNEQFF. As DNA, the CDR3 is TGTGCCAGCAGCGAGACTAGTAACTACAATGAGCAGTTCTTC.

The chain combines TRBV29-1 with TRBJ1-1; 7 bases agree with TRBD1. Germline CDR1 SQVTM, CDR2 ANQGSEA. With V trimmed by 3 bases and J by 11 bases, 15 bases remained unmatched. The CDR3 has 14 residues. The CDR3 DNA follows: TGCAGCGTTGATGCCGGGACAGCTCAATCTGGGGCTTTCTTT. This encodes CSVDAGTAQSGAFF.

This clonotype was detected ten times or more. The chain has TRBV5-1 and TRBJ2-1, with 10 positions matching TRBD2. The V gene's germline CDR1 is SGHRS and CDR2 YFSETQ. The V gene end was trimmed by 3 bases and the J gene end by 4 bases; junction bases not matched to a gene: 7. The CDR3 sequence is 16 residues long. The CDR3 region has the DNA TGCGCCAGCAGCTCCGAGAGGACTAGCGGTTACAATGAGCAGTTCTTC. Translated: CASSSERTSGYNEQFF.

On this clonotype: At one end, the junction sequence differs from germline, possibly due to a read error. The J gene is TRBJ2-5, the V gene TRBV6-2 or TRBV6-3; 13 nucleotides agree with TRBD2. Germline V CDR1 and CDR2: MNHEY, SVGEGT. The CDR3 has 14 residues. The CDR3 loop is CASRLAGGRVTRYF. The CDR3 DNA reads as TGTGCCAGCAGACTAGCGGGGGGGCGCGTGACCCGGTACTTC.

This clonotype came up many times. Here the CDR3 DNA reads TGTGCCAGCAGCCGGGGGCCCTACGAGCAGTACGTC. This gives the protein CASSRGPYEQYV. V usage is TRBV2 and J usage is TRBJ2-7; D possibly matches TRBD1 or TRBD2 (6 bases each). This CDR3 is built from 12 residues. Per germline, CDR1 SNHLY and CDR2 FYNNEI. V lost 6 bases, J lost 2 bases, and 8 bases lay in between.

This clonotype was seen at least ten times. The chain links TRBV28 to TRBJ2-1; 8 bases are a match to TRBD2. CDR3 length: 15 amino acids. Germline V gives CDR1 MDHEN, CDR2 SYDVKM. Trimming at V came to 3 bases and at J to 4 bases, leaving 5 bases not matched to a gene. The CDR3 DNA is TGTGCCAGCAGTTTCGGGGGGGCACCTTACAATGAGCAGTTCTTC. It specifies CASSFGGAPYNEQFF.

This clonotype was picked up a small number of times. The chain couples TRBV5-1 to TRBJ1-3, with 7 bases matching TRBD1. V lost 4 bases to trimming and J lost 7 bases; unmatched junction nucleotides: 8. This CDR3 has 14 amino acids. Germline-derived CDR1 and CDR2 are SGHRS and YFSETQ. CDR3 loop: CASSMGQSENTIYF. CDR3 coding DNA: TGCGCCAGCAGCATGGGACAGTCCGAGAACACCATATATTTT.

This clonotype was detected a few times. The chain couples TRBV12-3 or TRBV12-4 to TRBJ2-2, with 10 bases aligning to TRBD1. V lost 5 bases and J lost 4; bases outside the gene matches: 7. This CDR3 is 16 amino acids long. The CDR3 is CASSPGQGFSTGELFF. DNA for the CDR3: TGTGCCAGCAGTCCGGGACAGGGGTTTAGCACCGGGGAGCTGTTTTTT.

This clonotype was seen only a few times. The chain employs TRBV19 and TRBJ1-2; maybe TRBD1 (5 bases). V lost 3 bases, J lost 1 base, and 12 bases lay in between. Germline V lookup: CDR1 LNHDA, CDR2 SQIVND (reference sequence). The CDR3 contains 15 residues. This CDR3 is CASSIKGSHNYGYTF. The CDR3 coding sequence is TGTGCCAGTAGTATCAAGGGGAGCCATAACTATGGCTACACCTTC.

This clonotype was seen more than once but under ten times. The final CDR3 position lacks the conserved phenylalanine or tryptophan, pointing to a likely read error. The DNA is left out, because the CDR3 cannot be placed on it with certainty; the CDR3 is given as TCRdb lists it. The V call is TRBV5-1, the J call TRBJ2-5; TRBD2 reflects the table's D call only, with no check against the DNA. CDR1 is SGHRS and CDR2 is YFSETQ in the germline V gene. A total of 14 residues make up the CDR3, ends included. The CDR3 is CASSSNTGGGETQY.

V usage is TRBV7-2 and J usage is TRBJ2-6; D is unresolved. V dropped 1 base and J dropped 2 bases, with 9 bases sitting between them. Germline V gives CDR1 SGHTA, CDR2 FQGNSA. This CDR3 has 16 amino acids. The CDR3 spells CASSLGVVAGANVLTF. DNA of the CDR3: TGTGCCAGCAGCTTAGGGGTCGTGGCTGGGGCCAACGTCCTGACTTTC. The whole variable domain, filled in from reference TRBV7-2 and TRBJ2-6, reads GAGVSQSPSNKVTEKGKDVELRCDPISGHTALYWYRQSLGQGLEFLIYFQGNSAPDKSGLPSDRFSAERTGGSVSTLTIQRTQQEDSAVYLCASSLGVVAGANVLTFGAGSRLTVL.

In its sample, this clonotype was seen many times. CDR3 DNA: TGTGCCAGCTCACGGGGGGCGCGGAATACTGAAGCTTTCTTT. This encodes CASSRGARNTEAFF. The chain links TRBV18 to TRBJ1-1, with D perhaps TRBD1 (6 bases). The CDR3 length is 14 residues. The ends were cut back, 4 bases at V and 5 bases at J, with 14 bases in the middle. Germline CDR1 is KGHSH and CDR2 is LQKENI.

This chain links TRBV12-3 or TRBV12-4 with TRBJ1-2, with a tentative D call TRBD1 (6 bases). CDR3 length: 11 residues. V was cut by 5 bases and J by 7 bases, with 8 bases left in between. The chain's CDR3 is CASSTGLGYTF. CDR3 sequence (DNA): TGTGCCAGCAGTACAGGGCTTGGCTACACCTTC.

This clonotype was detected ten times or more. The chain employs TRBV7-3 and TRBJ1-1; 7 nucleotides line up with TRBD1. CDR1 is SGHTA and CDR2 is FQGTGA in the germline V gene. J lost 5 bases, V lost 3 bases, and 6 bases had no gene match. The CDR3 extends over 14 amino acids. CDR3 sequence (DNA): TGTGCCAGCAGCTTGCATGACAGGGCAACTGAAGCTTTCTTT. Translated: CASSLHDRATEAFF.

This clonotype was detected ten times or more. The V and J genes are TRBV5-1 and TRBJ2-7; no clear D. Trimming left V 0 bases short and J 3 bases short, with 7 bases between. Looked up from germline, CDR1 is SGHRS and CDR2 is YFSETQ. This CDR3 is built from 13 residues. CDR3 DNA: TGCGCCAGCAGCTTGGACAGTGGCTACGAGCAGTACTTC. This encodes CASSLDSGYEQYF.

This clonotype showed up many times. The chain recombines TRBV6-4 with TRBJ2-1, with 7 bases that match TRBD1. The CDR3 contains 16 residues. The germline gives CDR1 MRHNA, CDR2 SNTAGT. The V and J ends lost 0 bases and 2 bases, in that order; junction bases with no gene match: 4. CDR3 nucleotide sequence: TGTGCCAGCAGTGACTCAGGGGGCGTACCCTACAATGAGCAGTTCTTC. Its translation is CASSDSGGVPYNEQFF.

This clonotype was found a few times. The chain combines TRBV6-1 with TRBJ2-7; 8 nucleotides line up with TRBD2. CDR1 MNHNS and CDR2 SASEGT come from the germline V gene. The V gene end was trimmed by 5 bases and the J gene end by 3 bases; junction bases not matched to a gene: 9. CDR3 length equals 15 residues. CDR3 residues: CASSPSSGGFYEQYV. In DNA, the CDR3 is TGTGCCAGCAGTCCCTCCAGCGGGGGTTTCTACGAGCAGTACGTC.

This clonotype has only one observation. The J gene is TRBJ2-3, the V gene TRBV27; TRBD2 aligns across 10 bases. In germline, CDR1 is MNHEY, CDR2 SMNVEV (reference sequence). The CDR3 consists of 17 residues. V was pared by 4 bases and J by 2 bases, with 9 bases of the junction left unmatched. CDR3 residues: CASSYLAGEIVTDTQYF. The CDR3, as DNA: TGTGCCAGCAGTTACCTAGCGGGGGAGATTGTCACAGATACGCAGTATTTT.

This clonotype was counted at least ten times. This chain links TRBV7-9 with TRBJ1-1; D is ambiguous. The CDR3 loop spans 16 amino acids. Germline CDR1 and CDR2: SEHNR and FQNEAQ (reference sequence). V was pared by 0 bases and J by 1 base, with 12 bases between. The CDR3 bases are TGTGCCAGCAGCTTAGCTTTGAGACGGGAGAACACTGAAGCTTTCTTT. It codes for CASSLALRRENTEAFF.

In its sample, this clonotype was seen many times. The chain combines TRBV7-9 with TRBJ2-3; D gene unclear. Germline-derived CDR1 and CDR2 are SEHNR and FQNEAQ (reference sequence). The CDR3 loop spans 14 amino acids. Trimming took off 4 bases at V and 2 bases at J, with 10 bases between the two ends. The CDR3 sequence: CASSSLDITDTQYF. The CDR3 nucleotides read TGTGCCAGCAGCTCACTCGATATCACAGATACGCAGTATTTT.

J is TRBJ1-6 and V is TRBV3-1, with D tentatively TRBD1 (5 bases). Germline CDR1 is LGHDT and CDR2 is YNNKEL (reference sequence). V lost 3 bases and J 8 bases, leaving 17 bases between the germline ends. The CDR3 has 16 residues. The CDR3 nucleotides read TGTGCCAGCAGCCAGGGGCTGGGTCGGACTGATTCACCCCTCCACTTT. Translation gives CASSQGLGRTDSPLHF.

The chain carries TRBV30 and TRBJ1-1; D is undetermined. Trimming took 4 bases from V and 4 from J, leaving 10 bases between them. CDR1 is GTSNPN and CDR2 is SVGIG in the germline V gene (reference sequence). This CDR3 has 12 amino acids. The CDR3 is CAWTGSLTEAFF. CDR3 DNA: TGTGCCTGGACCGGCAGCCTCACTGAAGCTTTCTTT.